This TCR beta chain was sequenced for a study of Ad26.COV2.S vaccination and SARS-CoV-2 variants (dated by TCRdb to 2020 to 2022). Broadly, across the study: Vaccine-arm donors were drawn from COV1001, a multicentre, randomized, double-blind, placebo-controlled phase I-IIa trial of Ad26.COV2.S in healthy adults. Participants in the trial were split at random into five groups of five each, receiving low-dose or high-dose Ad26.COV2.S once or twice, or else placebo on both occasions. The TCR-sequenced set comprised around 30 samples: some 20 Ad26.COV2.S vaccine recipients, 5 placebo recipients and 8 SARS-CoV-2 convalescent individuals. Sequencing of the TCRbeta repertoire served to evaluate the specificity and breadth of SARS-CoV-2-reactive T cell receptors following Ad26.COV2.S vaccination. Investigators remained blinded to trial group allocation during experiments and outcome assessment. Ad26.COV2.S was administered intramuscularly at a dose of 5x10^10 or 1x10^11 viral particles, either as one shot or as two shots given 56 days apart.

What the treatment or condition label conveys for this sample: about 20 received Ad26.COV2.S at low or high dose, single or two shots; about 5 received placebo; per-sample allocation not given. Repertoires of vaccine and placebo recipients were sequenced from samples taken on day 63 after the first injection. Cohort 1b enrolled roughly 25 adults aged 18-55 years at a single site in Boston, USA, between 29 July and 7 August 2020. As a vaccine, Ad26.COV2.S was a replication-incompetent adenovirus type 26 vector that expressed a prefusion-stabilized SARS-CoV-2 spike protein derived from the original Wuhan strain. TCRbeta CDR3 regions were sequenced with the immunoSEQ Assay. After extraction, genomic DNA underwent amplification by bias-controlled multiplex PCR, followed by high-throughput sequencing. In the source study's methods: To quantify the absolute abundance of each unique TCRbeta CDR3 region, sequences were collapsed and filtered. T cell fraction was estimated by normalizing TCRbeta template counts to usable DNA, with usable DNA measured through amplification of reference genes found in all nucleated cells. Repertoire TCRs were annotated as SARS-CoV-2-specific by exact matching of V gene, CDR3 amino acid sequence and J gene to a known reactive TCR set. The reference SARS-CoV-2 TCR set was derived from MIRA and filtered for enrichment in COVID-19-positive ImmuneCODE repertoires, a step that removed public or cross-reactive TCRs. Drawing on the MIRA antigens, annotated TCRs were analysed further at the level of specific ORF or position within ORF. Breadth was defined as the number of annotated unique rearrangements divided by the total number of unique productive rearrangements, and depth was defined as the summed frequency of the annotated unique rearrangements. TCR breadth was compared between groups using two-sided Wilcoxon rank-sum tests. The table comes from immuneACCESS by way of TCRdb, which keeps in-frame sequences with V and J called. Part of the clones is missing from these tables; in studies checked, under half for an unresolved V gene and the rest for unknown reasons. V, J and clone size derive from that table, while D and trimming were established from the DNA sequence. The sample data list 400,000 to 500,000 clones, and approximately 92% of these were observed just once. 2.5% of the sample is held by the ten biggest clonotypes.

Notes on this clone: What antigen it recognizes has not been identified. No much larger clone exists at a distance of one base, and base qualities are not known.

The CDR3 covers 16 residues, taking in both the cysteine and the phenylalanine. The entry retains the CDR3 DNA only, 48 bases that are in frame from base 1. V and J are trimmed by 5 bases and 1 base, and the gene matches miss 9 bases of the junction. From the germline V gene, CDR1 is SGHTA and CDR2 is FQGTGA. Paper-wide results and their limitations: Spike-specific TCR breadth was higher in Ad26.COV2.S recipients than in placebo recipients (P = 0.0014). The study lacked the statistical power to compare responses across vaccine doses or regimens. Non-spike TCR breadth was comparable between vaccine and placebo recipients, consistent with the vaccine containing only spike. After vaccination, substantial breadth of spike-specific CD8+ and CD4+ T cell responses was reported. The authors noted that total T cell responses may have been underestimated by the TCR breadth and depth analyses.

The chain is assembled from TRBV7-3 and TRBJ1-1; 8 junctional bases match TRBD1. The material was peripheral blood, obtained in a trial of Ad26.COV2.S vaccine versus placebo. The receptor was derived from a person aged 18-65 years who received the Ad26.COV2.S COVID-19 vaccine or a placebo. The CDR3 protein is CASSLLRQGRNTEAFF. The sequenced DNA: TGTGCCAGCAGCCTCTTGCGACAGGGGCGGAACACTGAAGCTTTCTTT.